The rows below give T cell receptor beta chains drawn from one sample of a study of radiation and T cells in renal cell carcinoma. Clones were sequenced by immunoSEQ multiplex PCR, and TCRdb holds only the in-frame ones, with some missing. The sample includes tens of thousands of clones, roughly 79% of them seen just once. The source material was blood, sampled from a patient whose treatment included radiotherapy and nephrectomy. The receptors shown here come from a man aged 60 to 69 with renal cell carcinoma. CDR3s include the opening cysteine and the closing phenylalanine or tryptophan. D genes are given only for firm matches. Clone size, where shown, is once, few, many, or a class for clones that have expanded.

TRBD2 | TRBJ2-3 | . | TRBV15 | 17 | TGTGCCACCAGCAGAGGTAGCGGGGGGGCACCCACAGATACGCAGTATTTT | CATSRGSGGAPTDTQYF
TRBD2 | TRBJ2-2 | . | TRBV7-9 | 17 | TGTGCCAGCAGCCCCCCCCGGGGGACTATCGTTTCCGGGGAGCTGTTTTTT | CASSPPRGTIVSGELFF
TRBD1 | TRBJ1-4 | . | TRBV4-3 | 15 | TGCGCCAGCAGCCAAGTTGGGACAGGGGTTGAAAAACTGTTTTTT | CASSQVGTGVEKLFF
. | TRBJ2-1 | . | TRBV7-2 | 14 | TGTGCCAGCAGCCGAGGGACTTCCCACAATGAGCAGTTCTTC | CASSRGTSHNEQFF
. | TRBJ2-3 | . | TRBV7-2 | 14 | TGTGCCAGCAGTAGGGCAAATGAAGGAAATACGCAGTATTTT | CASSRANEGNTQYF
TRBD2 | TRBJ2-3 | . | TRBV30 | 15 | TGTGCCTGGACGACTAGCGGATTTAGCACAGATACGCAGTATTTT | CAWTTSGFSTDTQYF
. | TRBJ1-1 | . | TRBV5-1 | 14 | TGCGCCAGCAGCCGAGGACAGCTTAACACTGAAGCTTTCTTT | CASSRGQLNTEAFF
TRBD1 | TRBJ2-2 | . | TRBV11-1 | 14 | TGTGCCAGCAGCCTAACGACAGGGAACGGGGAGCTGTTTTTT | CASSLTTGNGELFF
TRBD2 | TRBJ2-7 | . | TRBV7-2 | 15 | TGTGCCAGCAGCGGTACTAGCGGGCGTTCCTACGAGCAGTACTTC | CASSGTSGRSYEQYF
. | TRBJ2-3 | . | TRBV20-1 | 11 | TGCAGTGCTAGTGTCGCAGATACGCAGTATTTT | CSASVADTQYF
. | TRBJ1-1 | few | TRBV9 | 13 | TGTGCCAGCAGCCCTTCCTTGAACACTGAAGCTTTCTTT | CASSPSLNTEAFF
. | TRBJ2-5 | . | TRBV30 | 14 | TGTGCCTGGAGAGTGGTGACAGGTCAAGAGACCCAGTACTTC | CAWRVVTGQETQYF
TRBD2 | TRBJ2-2 | . | TRBV10-3 | 15 | TGTGCCATCAGGGCTAGCGGATCGAACACCGGGGAGCTGTTTTTT | CAIRASGSNTGELFF
. | TRBJ2-7 | . | TRBV7-9 | 15 | TGTGCCAGCAGCTTAGGTGGAGGCGTCGGCTACGAGCAGTACTTC | CASSLGGGVGYEQYF
. | TRBJ1-2 | . | TRBV19 | 14 | TGTGCCAGTACCCTCCGAGCAGGGTGGGGCGGCTACACCTTC | CASTLRAGWGGYTF
. | TRBJ1-1 | . | TRBV2 | 12 | TGTGCCAGCAGGCAGGGGCCGGGTGAAGCTTTCTTT | CASRQGPGEAFF
TRBD1 | TRBJ1-2 | . | TRBV7-2 | 15 | TGTGCCAGCAGCTTAGACCCGGGACAGGGATTTGGCTACACCTTC | CASSLDPGQGFGYTF
. | TRBJ1-2 | . | TRBV11-3 | 16 | TGTGCCAGCAGCCCAACGAGGGACGGAGCTAACTATGGCTACACCTTC | CASSPTRDGANYGYTF
. | TRBJ1-5 | once | TRBV19 | 14 | TGTGCCAGTAGTATCTTCCTTAGCAATCAGCCCCAGCATTTT | CASSIFLSNQPQHF
TRBD1 | TRBJ1-2 | . | TRBV4-1 | 18 | TGCGCCAGCAGCCAAGATTTAAGAGGACAGGGGGCCAACTATGGCTACACCTTC | CASSQDLRGQGANYGYTF
. | TRBJ2-6 | . | TRBV7-2 | 13 | TGTGCCAGCAGCTTAGATGGGGCCAACGTCCTGACTTTC | CASSLDGANVLTF
. | TRBJ2-7 | . | TRBV18 | 13 | TGTGCCAGCTCTGAGGGCCAGAGATACGAGCAGTACTTC | CASSEGQRYEQYF
. | TRBJ2-7 | . | TRBV6-5 | 12 | TGTGCCAGCGGTGCTACGACCTACGAGCAGTACTTC | CASGATTYEQYF
. | TRBJ2-3 | . | TRBV10-1 | 14 | TGCGCCAGCAGTGAAAACAGGGTACGCGATACGCAGTATTTT | CASSENRVRDTQYF
. | TRBJ1-3 | . | TRBV14 | 13 | TGTGCCAGCAGCTGGACAGTCGGAAACACCATATATTTT | CASSWTVGNTIYF
TRBD1 | TRBJ1-2 | . | TRBV7-9 | 15 | TGTGCCAGCGGGCGAGGGACAGGGGAGAGCTATGGCTACACCTTC | CASGRGTGESYGYTF
. | TRBJ1-1 | . | TRBV7-2 | 14 | TGTGCCAGCAGCTCGTACCGGGAAAACACTGAAGCTTTCTTT | CASSSYRENTEAFF
. | TRBJ2-1 | . | TRBV7-2 | 15 | TGTGCCAGCAGCTTAGCAGGGGACTCCTACAATGAGCAGTTCTTC | CASSLAGDSYNEQFF
TRBD1 | TRBJ2-7 | . | TRBV6-5 | 14 | TGTGCCAGCAGTATCGGGACAGGGATTACCGAGCAGTACTTC | CASSIGTGITEQYF
. | TRBJ2-5 | . | TRBV4-1 | 13 | TGCGCCAGCAGCCAAGATATGGGTCAGACCCAGTACTTC | CASSQDMGQTQYF
TRBD2 | TRBJ2-2 | few | TRBV10-1 | 19 | TGCGCCAGCAGTGGCCCTTTAAGCGGGGGGGCTAGTAACACCGGGGAGCTGTTTTTT | CASSGPLSGGASNTGELFF